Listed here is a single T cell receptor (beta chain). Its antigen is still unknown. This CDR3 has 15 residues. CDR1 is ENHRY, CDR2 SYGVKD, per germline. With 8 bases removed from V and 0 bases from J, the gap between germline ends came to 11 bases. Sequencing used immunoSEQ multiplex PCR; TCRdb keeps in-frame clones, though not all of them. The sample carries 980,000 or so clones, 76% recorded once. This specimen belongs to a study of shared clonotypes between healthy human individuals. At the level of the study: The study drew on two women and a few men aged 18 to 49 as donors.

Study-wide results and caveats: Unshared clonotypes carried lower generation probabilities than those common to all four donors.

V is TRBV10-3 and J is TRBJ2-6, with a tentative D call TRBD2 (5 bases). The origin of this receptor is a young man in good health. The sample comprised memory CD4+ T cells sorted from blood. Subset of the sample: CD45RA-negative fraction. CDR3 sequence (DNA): TGTGCCATCGGACTCGATTACTCTGGGGCCAACGTCCTGACTTTC. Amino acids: CAIGLDYSGANVLTF.